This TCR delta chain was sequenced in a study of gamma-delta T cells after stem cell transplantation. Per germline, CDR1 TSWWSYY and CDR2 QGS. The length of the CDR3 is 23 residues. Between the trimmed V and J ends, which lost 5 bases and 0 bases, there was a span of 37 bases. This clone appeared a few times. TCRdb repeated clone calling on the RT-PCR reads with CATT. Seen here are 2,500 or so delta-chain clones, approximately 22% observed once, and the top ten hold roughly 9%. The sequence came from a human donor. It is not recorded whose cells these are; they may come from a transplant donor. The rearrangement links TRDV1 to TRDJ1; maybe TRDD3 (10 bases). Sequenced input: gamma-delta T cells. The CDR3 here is CALGLPAFLRPMGDTLDTDKLIF. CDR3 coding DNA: TGTGCTCTTGGGTTACCTGCCTTCCTACGACCTATGGGGGATACTCTCGACACCGATAAACTCATCTTT.